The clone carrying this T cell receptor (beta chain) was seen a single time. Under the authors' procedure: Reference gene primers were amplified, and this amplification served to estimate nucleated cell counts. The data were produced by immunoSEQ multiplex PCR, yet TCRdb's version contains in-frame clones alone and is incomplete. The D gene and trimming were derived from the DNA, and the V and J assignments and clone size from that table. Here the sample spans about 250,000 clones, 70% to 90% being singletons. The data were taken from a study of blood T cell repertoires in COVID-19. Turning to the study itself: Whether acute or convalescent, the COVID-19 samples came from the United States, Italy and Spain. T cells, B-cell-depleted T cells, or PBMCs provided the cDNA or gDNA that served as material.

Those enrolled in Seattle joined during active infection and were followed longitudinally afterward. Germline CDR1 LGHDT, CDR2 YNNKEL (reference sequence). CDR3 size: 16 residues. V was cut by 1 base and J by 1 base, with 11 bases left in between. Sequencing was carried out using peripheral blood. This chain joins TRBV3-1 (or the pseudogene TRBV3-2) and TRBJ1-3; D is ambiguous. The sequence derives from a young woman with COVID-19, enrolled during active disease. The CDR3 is CASSQGIAGSGNTIYF. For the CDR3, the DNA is TGTGCCAGCAGCCAAGGGATAGCGGGGTCTGGAAACACCATATATTTT.